This T cell receptor beta chain was observed in a study of CD8 T cells in Susac syndrome. Sequencing of TCR beta, carried out with a high-throughput approach, was applied to CD8+ and CD4+ T cells from the blood. Each multiple sclerosis control was a treatment-naive patient with relapsing-remitting disease that was either stable or active. Through negative isolation, CD4+ and CD8+ T cells were obtained, while TEMRA cells were enriched using FACS. This CDR3 is built from 12 residues. V shed 10 bases and J shed 4 bases, with 12 bases lying between them. Germline V gene lookup returns CDR1 MNHEY and CDR2 SVGEGT. It was with random hexamers that roughly 0.45 to 1 ug RNA was reverse transcribed. Each CDR3 protein gets one entry after TCRdb re-called the immunoSEQ multiplex PCR reads with MiXCR. The sample includes 150,000 to 250,000 distinct CDR3 sequences, about 95% of them seen just once.

The TCR was taken from a human donor with multiple sclerosis. The genes are TRBV6-2 or TRBV6-3 and TRBJ2-3; D gene unclear. The sequencing input was CD4+ T cells from PBMCs. This CDR3 reads CATAERADTQYF. CDR3 nucleotides: TGTGCCACGGCTGAACGGGCAGATACGCAGTATTTT.